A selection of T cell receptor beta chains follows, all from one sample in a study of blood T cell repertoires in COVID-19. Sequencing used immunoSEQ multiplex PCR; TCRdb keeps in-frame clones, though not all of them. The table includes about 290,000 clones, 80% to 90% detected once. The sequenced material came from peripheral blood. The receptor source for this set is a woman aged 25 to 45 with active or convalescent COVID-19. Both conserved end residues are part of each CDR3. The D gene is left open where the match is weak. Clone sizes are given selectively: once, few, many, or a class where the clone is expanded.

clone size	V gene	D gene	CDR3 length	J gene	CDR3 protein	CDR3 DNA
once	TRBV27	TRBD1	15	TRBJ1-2	CASSSTDRARYGYTF	TGTGCCAGCAGCTCGACGGACAGGGCGAGGTATGGCTACACCTTC
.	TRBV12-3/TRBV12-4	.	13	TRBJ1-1	CASSSGPLFEAFF	TGTGCCAGCAGTTCGGGTCCATTGTTTGAAGCTTTCTTT
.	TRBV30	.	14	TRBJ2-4	CAGEQPTGKNIQYF	TGTGCCGGGGAGCAACCAACGGGCAAAAACATTCAGTACTTC
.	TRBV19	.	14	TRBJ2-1	CASSIQDSYNEQFF	TGTGCCAGTAGTATTCAGGATTCCTACAATGAGCAGTTCTTC
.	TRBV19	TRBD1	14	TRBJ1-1	CASSALQGATEAFF	TGTGCCAGTAGTGCCTTACAGGGGGCCACTGAAGCTTTCTTT
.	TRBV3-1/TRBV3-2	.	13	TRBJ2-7	CASSLARGSEQYF	TGTGCCAGCAGCCTCGCCAGGGGAAGCGAGCAGTACTTC
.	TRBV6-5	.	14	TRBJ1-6	CASHSRGVGSPLHF	TGTGCCAGCCATAGCAGGGGAGTGGGCTCACCCCTCCACTTT
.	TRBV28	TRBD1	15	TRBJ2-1	CASSLPGTGINEQFF	TGTGCCAGCAGTTTACCCGGGACAGGGATCAATGAGCAGTTCTTC
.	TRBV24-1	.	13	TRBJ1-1	CATSTGGRAEAFF	TGTGCCACCAGTACGGGGGGTAGGGCTGAAGCTTTCTTT
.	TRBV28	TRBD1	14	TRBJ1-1	CASRFQGATAEAFF	TGTGCCAGCAGGTTCCAGGGGGCGACGGCTGAAGCTTTCTTT
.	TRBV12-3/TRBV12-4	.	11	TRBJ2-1	CASSQGFEQFF	TGTGCCAGCAGCCAGGGTTTTGAGCAGTTCTTC
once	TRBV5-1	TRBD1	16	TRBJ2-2	CASKSGTGGDTGELFF	TGCGCCAGCAAATCCGGGACAGGGGGCGACACCGGGGAGCTGTTTTTT
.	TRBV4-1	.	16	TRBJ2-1	CASSHPGMGGYNEQFF	TGCGCCAGCAGCCACCCCGGAATGGGGGGCTACAATGAGCAGTTCTTC
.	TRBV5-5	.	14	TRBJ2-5	CASSLEQGRETQYF	TGTGCCAGCAGCTTGGAACAGGGGAGGGAGACCCAGTACTTC
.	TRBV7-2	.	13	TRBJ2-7	CASSFEVAYEQYF	TGTGCCAGCAGCTTTGAGGTCGCCTACGAGCAGTACTTC
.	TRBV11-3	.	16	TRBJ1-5	CASSLAWGSGDQPQHF	TGTGCCAGCAGCTTAGCTTGGGGTTCAGGGGATCAGCCCCAGCATTTT
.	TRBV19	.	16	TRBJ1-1	CASSIGTGTLNTEAFF	TGTGCCAGTAGTATAGGAACAGGTACCTTGAACACTGAAGCTTTCTTT
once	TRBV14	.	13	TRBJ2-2	CASSQAVGGELFF	TGTGCCAGCAGCCAGGCGGTTGGCGGGGAGCTGTTTTTT
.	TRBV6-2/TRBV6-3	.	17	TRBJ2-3	CASSYTLYGVSTDTQYF	TGTGCCAGCAGTTACACCCTTTACGGGGTGAGCACAGATACGCAGTATTTT
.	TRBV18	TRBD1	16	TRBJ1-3	CASSPKGQPSGNTIYF	TGTGCCAGCTCACCTAAGGGACAGCCCTCTGGAAACACCATATATTTT
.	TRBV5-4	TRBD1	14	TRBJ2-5	CASSEGQGRETQYF	TGTGCCAGCAGCGAGGGACAGGGACGGGAGACCCAGTACTTC
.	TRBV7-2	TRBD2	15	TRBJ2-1	CASSLTGGTYSEQFF	TGTGCCAGCAGCTTAACGGGGGGGACCTACAGTGAGCAGTTCTTC
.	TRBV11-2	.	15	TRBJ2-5	CASTPQGRVWETQYF	TGTGCCAGCACCCCCCAGGGCAGGGTGTGGGAGACCCAGTACTTC
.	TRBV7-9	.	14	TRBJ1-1	CASSLHGGDTEAFF	TGTGCCAGCAGCTTACACGGAGGGGACACTGAAGCTTTCTTT
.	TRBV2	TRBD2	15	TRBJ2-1	CASRGGLAGGDEQFF	TGTGCCAGCAGGGGCGGACTAGCCGGCGGCGATGAGCAGTTCTTC